This T cell receptor (beta chain) emerged from a study of blood T cell repertoires in COVID-19. Study overall: COVID-19 samples, acute and convalescent, were from the United States, Italy and Spain. In each case, the material was cDNA or gDNA derived from T cells, B-cell-depleted T cells, or PBMCs.

In the source study's methods: Researchers report that nucleated cell counts were estimated from reference gene primer amplification. The table came from immunoSEQ multiplex PCR; TCRdb's copy has only in-frame clones and leaves some out. Clone size and V and J calls were adopted from that table, with D and trimming inferred from the DNA. Of about 150,000 clones listed, 60% to 85% are singletons. CDR1 and CDR2 from the germline V gene are LGHDT and YNNKEL (reference sequence). Between the trimmed V and J ends, which lost 0 bases and 10 bases, there was a span of 10 bases. This CDR3 spans 14 amino acids.

This sequence was found in a man in his fifties with acute or convalescent COVID-19. This sequence joins TRBV3-1 (or the pseudogene TRBV3-2) and TRBJ1-6, with unresolved D. Sample: peripheral blood. The CDR3 DNA is TGTGCCAGCAGCCAAGACACGGGTTGGTCACCCCTCCACTTT. It translates to CASSQDTGWSPLHF.